This TCR beta chain was recorded in a study of immune evolution from preneoplasia to lung adenocarcinoma. The protocol was immunoSEQ multiplex PCR, while the TCRdb copy is restricted to in-frame clones and leaves out a portion. Of some 10,000 clones listed, around 80% were seen once; the top ten hold under 8%. Trimming pared 5 bases from V and 0 bases from J, leaving 11 bases between. Germline CDR1 reads SGHRS; CDR2 reads YFSETQ. The CDR3 covers 14 residues. Sequencing was performed on FFPE lung adenocarcinoma in situ tissue. This rearrangement joins TRBV5-1 to TRBJ1-2; D unclear. The receptor comes from a person aged 60 to 85 with lung adenocarcinoma. CDR3 DNA sequence: TGCGCCAGCAGAAAGGGAGAGGCTAACTATGGCTACACCTTC. Residues: CASRKGEANYGYTF. Using reference TRBV5-1 and TRBJ1-2 for the parts outside the CDR3, the full variable domain is KAGVTQTPRYLIKTRGQQVTLSCSPISGHRSVSWYQQTPGQGLQFLFEYFSETQRNKGNFPGRFSGRQFSNSRSEMNVSTLELGDSALYLCASRKGEANYGYTFGSGTRLTVV.